This T cell receptor beta chain was sequenced for a study of T cell responses to AZD1222 COVID-19 vaccine. General study results and limits: The donors showed a predominance of white British ancestry and of females, with possible underestimation of clonal diversity. Just five or six AZD1222 recipients were seropositive at baseline. Sampling that yielded the repertoires occurred only after the peak T cell response. A rise in Spike-specific TCR breadth and depth followed two AZD1222 doses.

The germline V gene encodes CDR1 MNHNS and CDR2 SASEGT. This CDR3 comprises 15 residues. V lost 3 bases and J lost 7; bases outside the gene matches: 4. Clones were sequenced by immunoSEQ multiplex PCR, and TCRdb holds only the in-frame ones, with some missing. The sample holds approximately 190,000 clones, approximately 91% seen once. On this clone itself: Its antigen is unknown.

This receptor was obtained from an adult in good health. This chain joins TRBV6-1 and TRBJ1-6; TRBD1 aligns across 9 bases. The source was peripheral blood, collected on day 0 of AZD1222 vaccination. The CDR3 DNA reads as TGTGCCAGCAGTGATCCCGGGACAGGGAATTCACCCCTCCACTTT. Its protein is CASSDPGTGNSPLHF.